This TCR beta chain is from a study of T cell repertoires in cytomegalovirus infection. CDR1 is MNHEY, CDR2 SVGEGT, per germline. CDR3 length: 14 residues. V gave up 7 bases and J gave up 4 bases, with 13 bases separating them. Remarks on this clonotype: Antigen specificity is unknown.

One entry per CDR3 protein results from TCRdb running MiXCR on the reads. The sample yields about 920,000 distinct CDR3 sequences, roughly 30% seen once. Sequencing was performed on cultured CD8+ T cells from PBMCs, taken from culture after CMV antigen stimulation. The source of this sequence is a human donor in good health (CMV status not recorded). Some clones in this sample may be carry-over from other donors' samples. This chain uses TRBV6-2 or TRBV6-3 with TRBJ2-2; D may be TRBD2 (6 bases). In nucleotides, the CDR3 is TGTGCCAGCAAGGATGCGGGAAGCACCGGGGAGCTGTTTTTT. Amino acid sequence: CASKDAGSTGELFF.